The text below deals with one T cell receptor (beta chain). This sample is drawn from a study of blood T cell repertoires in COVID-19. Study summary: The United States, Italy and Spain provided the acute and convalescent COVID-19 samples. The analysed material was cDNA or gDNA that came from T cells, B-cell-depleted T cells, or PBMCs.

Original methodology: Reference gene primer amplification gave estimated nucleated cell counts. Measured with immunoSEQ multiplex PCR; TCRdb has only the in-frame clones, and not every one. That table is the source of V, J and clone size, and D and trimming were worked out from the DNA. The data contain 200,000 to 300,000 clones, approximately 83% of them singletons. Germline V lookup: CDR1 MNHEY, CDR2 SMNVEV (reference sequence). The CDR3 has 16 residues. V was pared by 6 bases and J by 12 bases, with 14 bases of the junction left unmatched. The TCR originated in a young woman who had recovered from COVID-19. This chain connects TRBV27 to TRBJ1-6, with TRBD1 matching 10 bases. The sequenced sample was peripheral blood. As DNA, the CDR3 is TGTGCCAGCAGCTCAAGTCTGGGACAGGGGTGGGGACCCCTCCACTTT. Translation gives CASSSSLGQGWGPLHF.